Following are 10 T cell receptor beta chains from one sample sequenced in a study of cytomegalovirus exposure and HLA in healthy donors. Researchers ran the PCR with 60 Vbeta and 13 Jbeta primers. Only in-frame clones appear in the TCRdb table, and some are missing; sequencing was by immunoSEQ multiplex PCR. The sample gives about 130,000 clones, roughly 79% of which show up once; about 1.7% is in the top ten. Sequenced material: PBMCs. The receptors derive from a woman aged 45-59 years in good health and CMV-seronegative.

CDR3 sequence: CASSIKRAGALGDQPQHF. CDR3 nucleotides: TGTGCCAGTAGTATAAAGAGGGCAGGGGCCCTTGGGGATCAGCCCCAGCATTTT. This chain joins TRBV19 and TRBJ1-5; D possibly corresponds to TRBD1 (6 bases). Per the germline V gene, CDR1 is LNHDA and CDR2 is SQIVND (reference sequence). V lost 2 bases and J 5 bases, leaving 22 bases between the germline ends. The CDR3 length is 18 residues.

The rearrangement uses TRBV9 and TRBJ2-7, with 9 bases aligning to TRBD1. This CDR3 is built from 14 residues. Germline CDR1 SGDLS, CDR2 YYNGEE. The V and J ends lost 4 bases and 4 bases, in that order; junction bases with no gene match: 6. The CDR3 region has the DNA TGTGCCAGCAGCCTTGGACAGGGGAGGTACGAGCAGTACTTC. Protein: CASSLGQGRYEQYF.

The chain recombines TRBV20-1 with TRBJ1-2, with a weak D call TRBD1 (5 bases). The CDR3 covers 11 residues. Germline CDR1 reads DFQATT; CDR2 reads SNEGSKA (reference sequence). Trimming shortened V by 3 bases and J by 7 bases, and 9 bases separated the two germline ends. CDR3 nucleotide sequence: TGCAGTGCTAGTTTGGGGGGTGGCTACACCTTC. This sequence encodes CSASLGGGYTF.

The rearrangement uses TRBV5-6 and TRBJ2-2; the D is unclear. Germline V gene data show CDR1 as SGHDT and CDR2 as YYEEEE. The CDR3 extends over 15 amino acids. V dropped 2 bases and J dropped 6 bases, with 14 bases sitting between them. The CDR3 nucleotides read TGTGCCAGCAGCTTATTGGAGACCGTGGCCGGGGAGCTGTTTTTT. The encoded protein is CASSLLETVAGELFF.

The chain couples TRBV30 to TRBJ1-1; D is perhaps TRBD1 (6 bases). CDR1 is GTSNPN, CDR2 SVGIG, per germline (reference sequence). CDR3 length: 15 amino acids. Trimming took off 5 bases at V and 4 bases at J, with 20 bases between the two ends. CDR3 residues: CAWGTRGFWFTEAFF. The CDR3 DNA sequence: TGTGCCTGGGGAACAAGGGGGTTTTGGTTCACTGAAGCTTTCTTT. Looking up the rest from reference TRBV30 and TRBJ1-1 gives the full variable domain: SQTIHQWPATLVQPVGSPLSLECTVEGTSNPNLYWYRQAAGRGLQLLFYSVGIGQISSEVPQNLSASRPQDRQFILSSKKLLLSDSGFYLCAWGTRGFWFTEAFFGQGTRLTVV.

The chain joins TRBV5-1 to TRBJ2-5, with 10 bases lining up with TRBD2. The CDR3 is made up of 14 amino acids. Germline-derived CDR1 and CDR2 are SGHRS and YFSETQ. Losses at the gene ends were 4 bases for V and 5 bases for J; bases not matched to a gene: 5. The CDR3 protein is CASSEREGRETQYF. DNA of the CDR3: TGCGCCAGCAGCGAGCGGGAGGGCCGGGAGACCCAGTACTTC.

The rearrangement joins TRBV7-9 to TRBJ2-5; D is perhaps TRBD1 (7 bases). Germline CDR1 is SEHNR and CDR2 is FQNEAQ (reference sequence). V was clipped by 1 base and J by 5 bases, with 17 bases between them. The CDR3 sequence is 16 residues long. CDR3 in amino acids: CASSLEQGEAWETQYF. DNA of the CDR3: TGTGCCAGCAGCTTAGAGCAGGGGGAGGCTTGGGAGACCCAGTACTTC.

The chain links TRBV19 to TRBJ2-5; a weak D match, TRBD2 (5 bases). V was shortened by 3 bases and J by 5 bases, with 10 bases between the two germline ends. Germline values: CDR1 LNHDA, CDR2 SQIVND (reference sequence). This CDR3 is 13 amino acids long. The CDR3 region is CASSMSGTETQYF. CDR3 sequence (DNA): TGTGCCAGTAGTATGAGCGGAACCGAGACCCAGTACTTC.

The genes are TRBV10-3 and TRBJ1-1; 11 bases line up with TRBD1. The V and J ends lost 8 bases and 4 bases, in that order; junction bases with no gene match: 9. The germline V gene has CDR1 ENHRY and CDR2 SYGVKD. CDR3 length equals 15 residues. The CDR3, as DNA: TGTGCCATCGGGACAGGGGGTGGTAGTGGCACTGAAGCTTTCTTT. It yields the protein CAIGTGGGSGTEAFF.

This chain links TRBV7-9 with TRBJ2-1, with TRBD2 matching 11 bases. Germline-derived CDR1 and CDR2 are SEHNR and FQNEAQ (reference sequence). V lost 2 bases and J lost 5; bases outside the gene matches: 11. The CDR3 length is 18 residues. CDR3 amino acids: CASSLYSGRAEENNEQFF. The CDR3 nucleotides read TGTGCCAGCAGCTTATATAGCGGGAGGGCCGAAGAAAACAATGAGCAGTTCTTC.